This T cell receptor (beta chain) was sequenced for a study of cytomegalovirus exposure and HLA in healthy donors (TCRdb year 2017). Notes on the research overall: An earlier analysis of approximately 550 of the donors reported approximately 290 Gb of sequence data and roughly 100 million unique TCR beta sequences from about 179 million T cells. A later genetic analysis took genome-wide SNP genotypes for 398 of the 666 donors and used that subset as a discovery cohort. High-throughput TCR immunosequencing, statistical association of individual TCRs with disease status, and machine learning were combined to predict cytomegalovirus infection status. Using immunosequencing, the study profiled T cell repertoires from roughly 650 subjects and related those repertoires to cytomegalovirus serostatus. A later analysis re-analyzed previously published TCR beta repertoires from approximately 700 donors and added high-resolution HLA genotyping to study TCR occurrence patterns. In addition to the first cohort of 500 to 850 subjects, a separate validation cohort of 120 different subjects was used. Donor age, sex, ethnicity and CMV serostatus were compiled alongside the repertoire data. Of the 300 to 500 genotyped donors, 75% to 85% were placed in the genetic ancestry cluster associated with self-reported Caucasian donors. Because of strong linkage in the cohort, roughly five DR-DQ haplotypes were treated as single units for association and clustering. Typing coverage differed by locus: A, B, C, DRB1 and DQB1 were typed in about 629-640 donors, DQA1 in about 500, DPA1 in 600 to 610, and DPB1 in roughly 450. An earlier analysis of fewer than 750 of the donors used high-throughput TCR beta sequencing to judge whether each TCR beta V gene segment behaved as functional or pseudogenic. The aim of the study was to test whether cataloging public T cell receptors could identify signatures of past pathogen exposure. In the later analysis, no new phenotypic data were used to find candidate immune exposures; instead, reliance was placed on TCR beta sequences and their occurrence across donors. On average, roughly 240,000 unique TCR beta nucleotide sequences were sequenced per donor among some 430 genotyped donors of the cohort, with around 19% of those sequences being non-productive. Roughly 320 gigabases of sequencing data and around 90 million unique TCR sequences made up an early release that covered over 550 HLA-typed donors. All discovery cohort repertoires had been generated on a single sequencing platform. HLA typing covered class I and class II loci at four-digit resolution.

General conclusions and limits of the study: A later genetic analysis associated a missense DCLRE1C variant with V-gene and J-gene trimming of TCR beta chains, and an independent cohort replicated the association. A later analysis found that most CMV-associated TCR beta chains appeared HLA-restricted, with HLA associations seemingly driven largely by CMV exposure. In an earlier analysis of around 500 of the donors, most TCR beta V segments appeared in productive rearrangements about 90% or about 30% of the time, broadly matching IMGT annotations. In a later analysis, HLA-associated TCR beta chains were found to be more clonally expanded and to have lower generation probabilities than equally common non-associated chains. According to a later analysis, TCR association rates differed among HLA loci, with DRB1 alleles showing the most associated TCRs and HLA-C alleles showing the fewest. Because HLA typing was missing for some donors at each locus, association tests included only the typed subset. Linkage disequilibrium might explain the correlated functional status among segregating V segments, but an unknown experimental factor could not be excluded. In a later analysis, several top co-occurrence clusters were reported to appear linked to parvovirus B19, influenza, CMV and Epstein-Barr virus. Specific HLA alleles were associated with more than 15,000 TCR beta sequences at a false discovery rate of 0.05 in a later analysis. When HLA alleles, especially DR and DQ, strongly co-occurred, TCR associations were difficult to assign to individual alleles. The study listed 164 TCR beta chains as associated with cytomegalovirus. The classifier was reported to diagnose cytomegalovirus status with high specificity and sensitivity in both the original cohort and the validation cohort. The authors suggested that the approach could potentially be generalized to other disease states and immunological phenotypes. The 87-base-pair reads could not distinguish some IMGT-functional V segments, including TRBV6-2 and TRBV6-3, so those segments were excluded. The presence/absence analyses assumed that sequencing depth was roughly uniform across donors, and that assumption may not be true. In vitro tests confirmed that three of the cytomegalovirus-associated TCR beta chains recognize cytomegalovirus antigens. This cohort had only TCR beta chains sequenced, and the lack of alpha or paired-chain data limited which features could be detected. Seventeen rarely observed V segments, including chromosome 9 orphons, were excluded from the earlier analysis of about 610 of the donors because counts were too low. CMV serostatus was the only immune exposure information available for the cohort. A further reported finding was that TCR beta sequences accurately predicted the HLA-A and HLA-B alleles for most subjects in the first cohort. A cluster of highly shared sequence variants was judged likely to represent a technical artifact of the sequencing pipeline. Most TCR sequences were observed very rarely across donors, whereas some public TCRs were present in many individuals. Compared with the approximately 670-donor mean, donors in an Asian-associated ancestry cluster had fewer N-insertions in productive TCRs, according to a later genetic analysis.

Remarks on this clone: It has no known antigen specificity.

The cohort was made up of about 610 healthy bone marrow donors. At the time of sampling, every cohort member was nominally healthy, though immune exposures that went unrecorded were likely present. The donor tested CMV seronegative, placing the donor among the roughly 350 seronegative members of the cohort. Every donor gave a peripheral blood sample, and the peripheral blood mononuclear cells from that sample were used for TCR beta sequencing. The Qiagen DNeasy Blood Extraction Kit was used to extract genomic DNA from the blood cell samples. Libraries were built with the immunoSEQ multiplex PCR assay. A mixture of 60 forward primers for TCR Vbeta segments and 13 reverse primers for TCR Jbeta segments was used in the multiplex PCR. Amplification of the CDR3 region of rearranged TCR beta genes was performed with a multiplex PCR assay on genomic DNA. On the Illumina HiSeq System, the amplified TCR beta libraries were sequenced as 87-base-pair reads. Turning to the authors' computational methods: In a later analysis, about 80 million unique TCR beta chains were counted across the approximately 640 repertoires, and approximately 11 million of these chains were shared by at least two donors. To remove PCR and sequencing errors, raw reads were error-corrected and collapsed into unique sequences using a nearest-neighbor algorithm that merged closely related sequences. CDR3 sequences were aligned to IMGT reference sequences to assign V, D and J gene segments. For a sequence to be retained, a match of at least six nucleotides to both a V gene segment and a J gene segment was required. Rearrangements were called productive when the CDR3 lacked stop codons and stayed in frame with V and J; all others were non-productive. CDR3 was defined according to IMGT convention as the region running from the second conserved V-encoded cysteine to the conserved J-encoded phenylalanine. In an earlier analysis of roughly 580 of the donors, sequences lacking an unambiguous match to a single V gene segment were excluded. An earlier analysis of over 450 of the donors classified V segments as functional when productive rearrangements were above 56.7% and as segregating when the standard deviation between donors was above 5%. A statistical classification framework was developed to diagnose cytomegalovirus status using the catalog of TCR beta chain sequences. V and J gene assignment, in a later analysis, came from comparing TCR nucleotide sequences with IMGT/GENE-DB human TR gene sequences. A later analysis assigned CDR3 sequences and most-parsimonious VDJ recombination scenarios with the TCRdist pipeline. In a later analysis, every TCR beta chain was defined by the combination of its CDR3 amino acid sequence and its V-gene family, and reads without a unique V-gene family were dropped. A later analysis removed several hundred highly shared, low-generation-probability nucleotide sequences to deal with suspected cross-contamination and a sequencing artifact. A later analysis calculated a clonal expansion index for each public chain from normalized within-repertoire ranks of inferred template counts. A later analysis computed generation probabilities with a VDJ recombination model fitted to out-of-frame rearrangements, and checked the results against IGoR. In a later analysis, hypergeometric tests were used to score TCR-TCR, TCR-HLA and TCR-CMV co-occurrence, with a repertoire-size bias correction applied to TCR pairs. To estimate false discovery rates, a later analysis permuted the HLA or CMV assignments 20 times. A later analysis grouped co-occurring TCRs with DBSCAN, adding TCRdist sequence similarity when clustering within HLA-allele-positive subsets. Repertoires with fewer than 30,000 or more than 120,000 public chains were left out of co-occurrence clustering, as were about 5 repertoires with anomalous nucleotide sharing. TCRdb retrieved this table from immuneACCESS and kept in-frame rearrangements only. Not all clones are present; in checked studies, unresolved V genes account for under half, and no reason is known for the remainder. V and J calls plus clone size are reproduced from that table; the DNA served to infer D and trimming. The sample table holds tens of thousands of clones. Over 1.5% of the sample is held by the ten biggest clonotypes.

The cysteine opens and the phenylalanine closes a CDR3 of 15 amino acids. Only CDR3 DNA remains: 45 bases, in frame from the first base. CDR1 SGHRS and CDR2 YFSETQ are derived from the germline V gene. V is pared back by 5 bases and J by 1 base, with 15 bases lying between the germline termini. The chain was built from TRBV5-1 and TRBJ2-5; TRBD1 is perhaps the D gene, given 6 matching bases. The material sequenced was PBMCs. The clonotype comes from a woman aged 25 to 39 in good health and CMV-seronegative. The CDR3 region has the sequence CASSFTPDSQETQYF. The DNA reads TGCGCCAGCAGTTTTACCCCGGACAGCCAAGAGACCCAGTACTTC.